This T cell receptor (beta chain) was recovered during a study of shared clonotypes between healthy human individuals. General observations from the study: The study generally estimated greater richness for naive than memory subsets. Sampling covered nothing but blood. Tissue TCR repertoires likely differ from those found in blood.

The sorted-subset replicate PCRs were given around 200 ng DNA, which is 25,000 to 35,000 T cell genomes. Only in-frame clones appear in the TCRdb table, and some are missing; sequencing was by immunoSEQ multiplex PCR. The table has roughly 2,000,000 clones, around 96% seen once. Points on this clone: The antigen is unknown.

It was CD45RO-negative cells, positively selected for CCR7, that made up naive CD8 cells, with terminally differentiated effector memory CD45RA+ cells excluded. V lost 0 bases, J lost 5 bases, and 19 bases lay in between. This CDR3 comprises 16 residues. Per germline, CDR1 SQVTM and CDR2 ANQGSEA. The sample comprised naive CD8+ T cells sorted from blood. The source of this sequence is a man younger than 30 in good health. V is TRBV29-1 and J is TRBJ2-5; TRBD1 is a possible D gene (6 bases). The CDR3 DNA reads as TGCAGCGTTGAAGATCCTTCTAGGGGGTTGCGGGAGACCCAGTACTTC. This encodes CSVEDPSRGLRETQYF.